This T cell receptor beta chain was identified during a study of graft-versus-host responses after intestinal transplantation. For the study at large: Recipients got multivisceral, liver-intestinal, or isolated intestinal transplants.

Assay: immunoSEQ multiplex PCR; the TCRdb copy retains only in-frame clones and omits some. The sample has fewer than 110,000 clones, more than 85% seen once. About this clone: Its antigen is undetermined.

This CDR3 is built from 16 residues. Germline V gene lookup returns CDR1 MNHEY and CDR2 SMNVEV (reference sequence). Trimming pared 3 bases from V and 2 bases from J, leaving 17 bases between. The input for sequencing was unstimulated CD8+ T cells sorted from spleen or lymph node cells, taken before intestinal transplant. The chain uses TRBV27 and TRBJ2-7, with a weak D call TRBD2 (7 bases). This clonotype was obtained from a human donor who received an intestinal transplant. Written as DNA, the CDR3 is TGTGCCAGCAGTTTCTCTTTGGGGGGGGGCCCCTACGAGCAGTACTTC. Its protein product is CASSFSLGGGPYEQYF.